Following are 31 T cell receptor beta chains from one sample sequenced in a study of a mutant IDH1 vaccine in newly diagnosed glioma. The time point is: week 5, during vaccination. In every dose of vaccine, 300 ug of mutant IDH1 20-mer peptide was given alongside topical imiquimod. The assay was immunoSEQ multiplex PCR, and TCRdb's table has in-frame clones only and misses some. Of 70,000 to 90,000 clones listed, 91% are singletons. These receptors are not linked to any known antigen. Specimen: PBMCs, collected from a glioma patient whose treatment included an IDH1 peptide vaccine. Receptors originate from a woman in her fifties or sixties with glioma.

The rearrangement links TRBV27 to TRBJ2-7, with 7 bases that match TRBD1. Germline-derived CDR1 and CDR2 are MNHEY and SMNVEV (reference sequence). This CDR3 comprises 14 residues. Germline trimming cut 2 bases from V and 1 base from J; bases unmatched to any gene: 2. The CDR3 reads CASSLRDRSYEQYF. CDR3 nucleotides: TGTGCCAGCAGTTTACGGGACAGATCCTACGAGCAGTACTTC.

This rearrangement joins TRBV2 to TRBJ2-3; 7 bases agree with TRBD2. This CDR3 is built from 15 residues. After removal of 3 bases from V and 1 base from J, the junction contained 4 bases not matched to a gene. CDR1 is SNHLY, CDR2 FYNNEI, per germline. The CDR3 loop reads CASSDRLARTDTQYF. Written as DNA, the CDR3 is TGTGCCAGCAGTGATAGACTAGCCCGCACAGATACGCAGTATTTT.

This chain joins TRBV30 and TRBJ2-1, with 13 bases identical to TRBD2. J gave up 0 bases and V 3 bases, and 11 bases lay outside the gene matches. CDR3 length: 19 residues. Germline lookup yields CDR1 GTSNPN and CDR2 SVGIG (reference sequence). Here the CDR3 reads CAWRGLAGRGTSSYNEQFF. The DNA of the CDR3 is TGTGCCTGGAGGGGACTAGCGGGAAGAGGTACGAGCTCCTACAATGAGCAGTTCTTC. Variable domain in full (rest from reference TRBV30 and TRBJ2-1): SQTIHQWPATLVQPVGSPLSLECTVEGTSNPNLYWYRQAAGRGLQLLFYSVGIGQISSEVPQNLSASRPQDRQFILSSKKLLLSDSGFYLCAWRGLAGRGTSSYNEQFFGPGTRLTVL.

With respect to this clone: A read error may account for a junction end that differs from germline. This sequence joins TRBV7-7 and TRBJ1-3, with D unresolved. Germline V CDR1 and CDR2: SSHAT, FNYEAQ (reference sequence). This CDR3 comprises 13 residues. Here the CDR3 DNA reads TGTGCTAGCAGCCCGGGCTCTGGAAACACCATATATTTT. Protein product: CASSPGSGNTIYF. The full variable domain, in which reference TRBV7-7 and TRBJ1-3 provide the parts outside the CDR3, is GAGVSQSPRYKVTKRGQDVTLRCDPISSHATLYWYQQALGQGPEFLTYFNYEAQPDKSGLPSDRFSAERPEGSISTLTIQRTEQRDSAMYRCASSPGSGNTIYFGEGSWLTVV.

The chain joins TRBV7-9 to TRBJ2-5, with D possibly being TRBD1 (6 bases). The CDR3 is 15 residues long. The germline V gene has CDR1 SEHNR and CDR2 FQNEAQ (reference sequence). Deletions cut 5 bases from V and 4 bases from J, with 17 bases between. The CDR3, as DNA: TGTGCCAGCAGCGCACAGGGATCCGGAGGAGAGACCCAGTACTTC. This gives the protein CASSAQGSGGETQYF.

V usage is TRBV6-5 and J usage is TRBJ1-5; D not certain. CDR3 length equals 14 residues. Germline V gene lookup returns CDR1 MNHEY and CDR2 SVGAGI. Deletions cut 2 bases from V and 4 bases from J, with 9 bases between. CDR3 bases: TGTGCCAGCAGTTACGACGCGGGGAATCAGCCCCAGCATTTT. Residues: CASSYDAGNQPQHF.

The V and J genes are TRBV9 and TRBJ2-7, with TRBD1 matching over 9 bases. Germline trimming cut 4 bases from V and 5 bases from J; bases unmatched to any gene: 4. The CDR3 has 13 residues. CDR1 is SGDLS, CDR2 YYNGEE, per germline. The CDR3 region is CASSSRTGDEQYF. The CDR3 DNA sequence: TGTGCCAGCAGCTCCCGGACAGGGGACGAGCAGTACTTC.

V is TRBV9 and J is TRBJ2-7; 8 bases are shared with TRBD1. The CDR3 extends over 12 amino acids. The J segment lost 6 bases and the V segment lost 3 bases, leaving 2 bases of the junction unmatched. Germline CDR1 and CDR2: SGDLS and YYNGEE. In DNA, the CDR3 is TGTGCCAGCAGCGGACAGGGGTTCGAGCAGTACTTC. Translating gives CASSGQGFEQYF.

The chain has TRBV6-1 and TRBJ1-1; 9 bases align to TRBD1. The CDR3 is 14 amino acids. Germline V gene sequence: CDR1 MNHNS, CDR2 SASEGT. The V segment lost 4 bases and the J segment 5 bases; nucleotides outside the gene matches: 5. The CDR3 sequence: CASSAGQGRTEAFF. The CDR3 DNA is TGTGCCAGCAGTGCCGGACAGGGGCGGACTGAAGCTTTCTTT.

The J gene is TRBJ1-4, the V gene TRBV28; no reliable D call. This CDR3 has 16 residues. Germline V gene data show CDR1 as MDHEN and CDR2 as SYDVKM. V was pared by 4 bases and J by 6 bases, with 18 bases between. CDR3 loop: CASSSRLRPPYEKLFF. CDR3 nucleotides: TGTGCCAGCAGTTCAAGACTGAGACCACCGTATGAAAAACTGTTTTTT.

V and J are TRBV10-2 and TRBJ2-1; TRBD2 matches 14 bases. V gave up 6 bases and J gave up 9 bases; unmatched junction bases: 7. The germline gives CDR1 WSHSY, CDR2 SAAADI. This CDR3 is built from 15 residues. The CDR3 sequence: CASRGTSGSRSEQFF. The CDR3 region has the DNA TGCGCCAGCAGGGGGACTAGCGGGAGCAGGAGTGAGCAGTTCTTC.

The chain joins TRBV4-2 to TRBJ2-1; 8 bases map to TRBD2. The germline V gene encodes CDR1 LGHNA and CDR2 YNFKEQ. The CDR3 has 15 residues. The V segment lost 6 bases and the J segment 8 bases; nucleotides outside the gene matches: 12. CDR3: CASRSTGTSSDEQFF. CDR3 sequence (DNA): TGTGCCAGCAGGTCGACCGGGACTAGTTCGGATGAGCAGTTCTTC.

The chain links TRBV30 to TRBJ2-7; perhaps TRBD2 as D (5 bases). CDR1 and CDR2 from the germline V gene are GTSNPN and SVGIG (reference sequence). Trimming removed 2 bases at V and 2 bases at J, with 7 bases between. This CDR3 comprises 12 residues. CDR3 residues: CAWSRGAYEQYF. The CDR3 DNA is TGTGCCTGGAGTCGGGGAGCCTACGAGCAGTACTTC.

CDR3 coding DNA: TGCGCCAGCACCTACAACCCGACAGGGGCGGGTGAAGCTTTCTTT. Its protein product is CASTYNPTGAGEAFF. V is TRBV5-1 and J is TRBJ1-1, with 8 nucleotides matching TRBD1. CDR3 length: 15 amino acids. Losses at the gene ends were 6 bases for V and 7 bases for J; bases not matched to a gene: 14. Germline loops: CDR1 SGHRS, CDR2 YFSETQ.

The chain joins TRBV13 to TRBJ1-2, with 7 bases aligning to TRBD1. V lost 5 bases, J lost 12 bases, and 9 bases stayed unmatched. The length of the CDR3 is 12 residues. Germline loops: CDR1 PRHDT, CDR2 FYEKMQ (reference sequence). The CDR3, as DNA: TGTGCCAGCAGCCCCGGTCCGGGACAGAACACCTTC. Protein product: CASSPGPGQNTF.

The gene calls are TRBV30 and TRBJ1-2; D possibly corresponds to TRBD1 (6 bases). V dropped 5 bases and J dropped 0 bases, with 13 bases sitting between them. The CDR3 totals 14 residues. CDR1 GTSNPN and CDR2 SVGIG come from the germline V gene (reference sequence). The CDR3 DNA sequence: TGTGCCTGGGCCGTGGGGGCATCTAACTATGGCTACACCTTC. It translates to CAWAVGASNYGYTF.

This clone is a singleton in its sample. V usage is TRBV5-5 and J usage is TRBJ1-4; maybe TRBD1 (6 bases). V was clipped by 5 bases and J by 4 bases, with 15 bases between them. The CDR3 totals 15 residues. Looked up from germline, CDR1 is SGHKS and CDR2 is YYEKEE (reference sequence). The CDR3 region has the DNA TGTGCCAGCAGGGCAGCGACAGGACATAATGAAAAACTGTTTTTT. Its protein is CASRAATGHNEKLFF.

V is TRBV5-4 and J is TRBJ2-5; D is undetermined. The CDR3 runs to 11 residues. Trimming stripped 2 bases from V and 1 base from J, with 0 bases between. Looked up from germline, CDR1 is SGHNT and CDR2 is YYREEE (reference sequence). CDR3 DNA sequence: TGTGCCAGCAGCTTCCAAGAGACCCAGTACTTC. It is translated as CASSFQETQYF.

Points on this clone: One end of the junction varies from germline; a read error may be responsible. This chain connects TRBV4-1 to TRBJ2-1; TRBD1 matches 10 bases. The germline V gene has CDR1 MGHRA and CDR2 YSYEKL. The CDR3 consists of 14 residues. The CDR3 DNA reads TGCGCCAGCAGCCCCCGACAGGGGGCGTCTGAGAAGTTCTTC. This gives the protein CASSPRQGASEKFF.

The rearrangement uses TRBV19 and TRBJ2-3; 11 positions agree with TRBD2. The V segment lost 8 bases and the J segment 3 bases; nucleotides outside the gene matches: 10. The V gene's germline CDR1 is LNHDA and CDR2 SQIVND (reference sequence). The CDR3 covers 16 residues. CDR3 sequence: CASLRASGRSTDTQYF. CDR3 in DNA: TGTGCCAGTTTGCGGGCTAGCGGGAGGTCTACAGATACGCAGTATTTT.

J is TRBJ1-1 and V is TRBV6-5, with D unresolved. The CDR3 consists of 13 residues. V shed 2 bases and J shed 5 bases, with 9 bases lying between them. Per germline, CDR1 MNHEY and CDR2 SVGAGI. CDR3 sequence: CASSYRARTEAFF. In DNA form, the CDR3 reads TGTGCCAGCAGTTACAGGGCGAGAACTGAAGCTTTCTTT.

CDR3 sequence: CAISEWGARGYTF. CDR3 in DNA: TGTGCCATCAGTGAGTGGGGGGCGCGGGGCTACACCTTC. The chain employs TRBV10-3 and TRBJ1-2; tentatively, D is TRBD1 (6 bases). V was shortened by 1 base and J by 8 bases, with 11 bases between the two germline ends. The CDR3 consists of 13 residues. Germline V gives CDR1 ENHRY, CDR2 SYGVKD.

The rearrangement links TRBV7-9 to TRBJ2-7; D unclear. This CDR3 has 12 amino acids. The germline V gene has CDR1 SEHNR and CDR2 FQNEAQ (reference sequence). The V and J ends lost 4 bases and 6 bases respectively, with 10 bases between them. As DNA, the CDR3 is TGTGCCAGCAGCTCGGGTCTCCGCGAGCAGTACTTC. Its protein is CASSSGLREQYF. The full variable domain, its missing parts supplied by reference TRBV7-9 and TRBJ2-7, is DTGVSQNPRHKITKRGQNVTFRCDPISEHNRLYWYRQTLGQGPEFLTYFQNEAQLEKSRLLSDRFSAERPKGSFSTLEIQRTEQGDSAMYLCASSSGLREQYFGPGTRLTVT.

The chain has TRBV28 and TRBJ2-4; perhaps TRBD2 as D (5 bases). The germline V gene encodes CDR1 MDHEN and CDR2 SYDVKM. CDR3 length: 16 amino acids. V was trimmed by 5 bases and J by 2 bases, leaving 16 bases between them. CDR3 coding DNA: TGTGCCAGCAGTCTCGGGGAAATTATTACCAAAAACATTCAGTACTTC. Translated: CASSLGEIITKNIQYF.

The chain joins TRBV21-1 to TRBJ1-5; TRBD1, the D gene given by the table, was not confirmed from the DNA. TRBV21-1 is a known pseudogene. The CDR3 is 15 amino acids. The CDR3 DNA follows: TGTGCCAGCAGCATTTCGACAGGGCGAGGCCAGCCCCAGCATTTT. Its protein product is CASSISTGRGQPQHF.

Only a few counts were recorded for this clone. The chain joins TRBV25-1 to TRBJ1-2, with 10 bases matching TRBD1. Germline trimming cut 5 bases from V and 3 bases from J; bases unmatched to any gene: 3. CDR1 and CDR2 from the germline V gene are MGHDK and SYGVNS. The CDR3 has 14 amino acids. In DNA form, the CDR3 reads TGTGCCAGCAGTAAAGGACAGGGGGACTATGGCTACACCTTC. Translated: CASSKGQGDYGYTF.

This chain's CDR3 is CAWSVAGYTEAFF. The CDR3 DNA reads as TGTGCCTGGAGTGTGGCAGGGTACACTGAAGCTTTCTTT. The chain couples TRBV30 to TRBJ1-1; D is possibly TRBD1 (5 bases). Deletions cut 0 bases from V and 3 bases from J, with 8 bases between. The CDR3 extends over 13 amino acids. From germline, CDR1 is GTSNPN and CDR2 SVGIG (reference sequence).

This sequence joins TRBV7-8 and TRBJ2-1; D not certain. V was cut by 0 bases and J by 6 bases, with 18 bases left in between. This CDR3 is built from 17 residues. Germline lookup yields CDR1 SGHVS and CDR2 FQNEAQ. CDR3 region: CASSLARLPRRANEQFF. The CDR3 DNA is TGTGCCAGCAGCTTAGCTCGACTTCCCCGAAGGGCCAATGAGCAGTTCTTC.

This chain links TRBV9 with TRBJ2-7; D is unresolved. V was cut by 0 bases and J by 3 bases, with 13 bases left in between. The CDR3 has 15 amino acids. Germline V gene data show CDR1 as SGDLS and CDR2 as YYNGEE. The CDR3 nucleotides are TGTGCCAGCAGCGTAGCTGAAGGGTCGCACTACGAGCAGTACTTC. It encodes CASSVAEGSHYEQYF.

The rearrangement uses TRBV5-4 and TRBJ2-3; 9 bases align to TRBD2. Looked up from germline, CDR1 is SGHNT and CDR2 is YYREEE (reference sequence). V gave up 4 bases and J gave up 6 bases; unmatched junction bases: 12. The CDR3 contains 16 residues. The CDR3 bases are TGTGCCAGCAGCCCCTTAGCGGGAGTGGGGGTGGATACGCAGTATTTT. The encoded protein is CASSPLAGVGVDTQYF.

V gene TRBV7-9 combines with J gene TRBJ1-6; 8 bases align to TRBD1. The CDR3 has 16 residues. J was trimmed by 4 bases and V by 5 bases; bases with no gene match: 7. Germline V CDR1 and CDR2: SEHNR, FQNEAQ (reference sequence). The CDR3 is CASSPEDRVYNSPLHF. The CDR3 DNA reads TGTGCCAGCAGCCCAGAGGACAGGGTGTATAATTCACCCCTCCACTTT. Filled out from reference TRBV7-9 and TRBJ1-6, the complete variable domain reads DTGVSQNPRHKITKRGQNVTFRCDPISEHNRLYWYRQTLGQGPEFLTYFQNEAQLEKSRLLSDRFSAERPKGSFSTLEIQRTEQGDSAMYLCASSPEDRVYNSPLHFGNGTRLTVT.